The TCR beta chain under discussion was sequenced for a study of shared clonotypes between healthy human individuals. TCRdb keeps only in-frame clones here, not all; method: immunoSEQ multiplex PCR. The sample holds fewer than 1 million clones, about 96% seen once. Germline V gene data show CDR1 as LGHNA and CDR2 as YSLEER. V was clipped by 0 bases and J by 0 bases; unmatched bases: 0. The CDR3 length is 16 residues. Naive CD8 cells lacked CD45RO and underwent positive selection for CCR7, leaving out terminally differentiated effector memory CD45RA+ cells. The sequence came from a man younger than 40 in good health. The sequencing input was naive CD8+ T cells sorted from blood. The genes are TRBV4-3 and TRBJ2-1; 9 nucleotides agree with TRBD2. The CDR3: CASSQDSGSSYNEQFF. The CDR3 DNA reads TGCGCCAGCAGCCAAGATAGCGGGAGCTCCTACAATGAGCAGTTCTTC.